This entry features one T cell receptor (beta chain) sequence. Clinical history reported by participants formed the basis on which cohorts were assigned. The source of the sample is a study of blood T cell repertoires in COVID-19. Study-wide background: The United States, Italy and Spain supplied acute and convalescent COVID-19 samples.

The CDR3 has 16 residues. Between the trimmed V and J ends, which lost 6 bases and 2 bases, there was a span of 16 bases. Germline V CDR1 and CDR2: KGHDR, SFDVKD. Assay: immunoSEQ multiplex PCR; the TCRdb copy retains only in-frame clones and omits some. The sample consists of about 270,000 clones, more than 75% of them appearing once. The receptor was isolated from a woman aged 18-30 years who had recovered from COVID-19. Sequencing used PBMCs or T cells enriched from blood (not recorded which). The V gene is TRBV24-1, the J gene TRBJ1-3; a weak D match, TRBD1 (5 bases). CDR3 loop: CATSLTGPPAGNTIYF. CDR3 sequence (DNA): TGTGCCACCAGTCTTACAGGACCCCCGGCTGGAAACACCATATATTTT.